Reported below is one T cell receptor beta chain. Its antigen is not known. These data originate in a study of shared clonotypes between healthy human individuals. The CDR3 sequence is 15 residues long. CDR1 and CDR2 (germline): MDHEN, SYDVKM. V was shortened by 5 bases and J by 2 bases, with 15 bases between the two germline ends. Study conclusions and caveats: Having only a few donors restricted how much genetic and exposure-history diversity was captured.

The protocol was immunoSEQ multiplex PCR, while the TCRdb copy is restricted to in-frame clones and leaves out a portion. The sample has about 2,500,000 clones, around 94% seen once; the top ten hold about 0.13%. This clonotype was sampled from a man aged 18 to 29 in good health. The sequencing sample was made of naive CD4+ T cells sorted from blood. Regarding subset: CD45RA+ positively selected. The J gene is TRBJ1-2, the V gene TRBV28; D is unclear. In nucleotides, the CDR3 is TGTGCCAGCAGTCAGCGGAGCTCAAAAAACTATGGCTACACCTTC. This encodes CASSQRSSKNYGYTF.